These T cell receptor beta chains were read from a single sample in a study of blood T cell repertoires in COVID-19. Generated by immunoSEQ multiplex PCR, the TCRdb table keeps only in-frame clones and is missing some. The data contain about 200,000 clones, 70% to 90% of them singletons. Sequencing used peripheral blood. These receptors were collected from a woman older than 75 with acute or convalescent COVID-19. CDR3s include the opening cysteine and the closing phenylalanine or tryptophan. A D gene is named only where the DNA matches it firmly. Size values are once, few and many counts, or a class for expanded clones, and some rows have none.

clone_size: NA
d_call: NA
j_call: TRBJ1-1
cdr3_length: 13
v_call: TRBV6-5
cdr3_aa: CASSYRSNTEAFF

clone_size: NA
d_call: NA
j_call: TRBJ2-5
cdr3_length: 14
v_call: TRBV5-1
cdr3_aa: CASSLAIGGETQYF

clone_size: NA
d_call: TRBD1
j_call: TRBJ2-7
cdr3_length: 15
v_call: TRBV15
cdr3_aa: CATSEPGQSTYEQYF

clone_size: NA
d_call: NA
j_call: TRBJ1-5
cdr3_length: 12
v_call: TRBV28
cdr3_aa: CASSFEVQPQHF

clone_size: NA
d_call: TRBD1
j_call: TRBJ1-5
cdr3_length: 13
v_call: TRBV6-5
cdr3_aa: CASTRQGNQPQHF

clone_size: NA
d_call: TRBD1
j_call: TRBJ1-1
cdr3_length: 14
v_call: TRBV10-3
cdr3_aa: CAISAAGGSTEAFF

clone_size: NA
d_call: NA
j_call: TRBJ2-1
cdr3_length: 15
v_call: TRBV9
cdr3_aa: CASSVVLGSYNEQFF

clone_size: NA
d_call: NA
j_call: TRBJ2-3
cdr3_length: 13
v_call: TRBV6-5
cdr3_aa: CASRVQGADTQYF

clone_size: NA
d_call: NA
j_call: TRBJ1-3
cdr3_length: 14
v_call: TRBV10-3
cdr3_aa: CAISGAHWGNTIYF

clone_size: NA
d_call: NA
j_call: TRBJ1-6
cdr3_length: 15
v_call: TRBV10-2
cdr3_aa: CASSEGNRDNSPLHF

clone_size: NA
d_call: NA
j_call: TRBJ2-2
cdr3_length: 16
v_call: TRBV5-6
cdr3_aa: CASSVGPGSNTGELFF

clone_size: NA
d_call: NA
j_call: TRBJ1-1
cdr3_length: 13
v_call: TRBV28
cdr3_aa: CASRDGGNTEAFF

clone_size: few
d_call: TRBD1
j_call: TRBJ1-5
cdr3_length: 15
v_call: TRBV28
cdr3_aa: CASSTLGTEYQPQHF

clone_size: NA
d_call: TRBD2
j_call: TRBJ2-7
cdr3_length: 15
v_call: TRBV5-6
cdr3_aa: CASSPPASGGYEQYF

clone_size: NA
d_call: TRBD2
j_call: TRBJ2-7
cdr3_length: 13
v_call: TRBV29-1
cdr3_aa: CSVSTSGAYEQYF

clone_size: NA
d_call: TRBD2
j_call: TRBJ2-1
cdr3_length: 14
v_call: TRBV7-3
cdr3_aa: CASSALAGGSEQFF